This paragraph covers one T cell receptor beta chain sequence. It lacks a known antigen. No base quality values were provided; no much bigger clone lies one nucleotide off. Genomic DNA was isolated from the sorted cells so that the TCRbeta CDR3 region could be sequenced. The immunoSEQ Assay was used to sequence the TCRbeta CDR3 regions. Sourced from immuneACCESS, this table was stored by TCRdb with only in-frame sequences that have V and J called. A share of the clones is absent; for the studies checked, an unresolved V gene accounts for under half, and the remainder has no known explanation. The sample records 15,000 to 20,000 clones, about 82% of which are singletons. Clones ranked in the top ten supply approximately 24% of the sample. Patients with a history of autoimmune disease or receiving systemic immunosuppression were excluded from the trial. In every dose cohort, peripheral blood was drawn for TCR sequencing at baseline, cycle 4 day 1, and cycle 7 day 1. Samples were obtained from an open-label, multicenter, first-in-human phase I dose-escalation trial of ivuxolimab. Adults with locally advanced or metastatic head and neck squamous cell, hepatocellular, melanoma or renal cell carcinoma were enrolled in the trial. Before TCR sequencing, CD4+ and CD8+ T cells were separately sorted from peripheral blood.

The source of the sample is a study of OX40 agonist ivuxolimab in advanced cancers. Notes on the research overall: Ivuxolimab, which targeted the costimulatory receptor OX40 (CD134), was an agonistic, fully human IgG2 monoclonal antibody. Of the 50 to 55 dose-escalation patients, hepatocellular carcinoma was present in around 20, melanoma in around 15, renal cell carcinoma in 9 and head and neck cancer in 9. In the dose-escalation cohort, 65% to 85% of patients were male, and the mean age was 60 years with a range of about 20 to 80. Partial responses occurred in three dose-escalation patients: two with cutaneous melanoma and one with hepatocellular carcinoma. Intravenous ivuxolimab was administered to patients every 2 weeks at six dose levels: 0.01, 0.1, 0.3, 1.5, 3 and 10 mg/kg. Patients were allowed to have had prior anti-PD-1, anti-PD-L1 or anti-CTLA-4 therapy, and 40% of the dose-escalation patients had been treated with checkpoint inhibitors. The purpose of peripheral TCRbeta sequencing was to test whether ivuxolimab changed TCR sequence diversity and led to clonal T-cell expansion. The paper reports the monotherapy dose-escalation portion (N of about 47 patients) of the phase I ivuxolimab trial.

Beyond this particular receptor, the publication reports: On average, CD8+ T cells showed more expanded clones than CD4+ T cells after ivuxolimab. Low levels of normalized T-cell clonal expansion were also seen in some patients who did not respond. Antigen specificity was not determined for the clonally expanded peripheral T cells. Clonal expansion of both CD4+ and CD8+ blood T cells was observed from baseline to week 6 at doses 0.1 to 3.0 mg/kg. In the 0.1-3.0 mg/kg groups, partial responders were among the patients with the lowest normalized peripheral clonal expansion, particularly in CD8+ T cells.

The sequences come from CD4+ or CD8+ T cells sorted from blood, collected in a trial of the OX40 agonist ivuxolimab. The receptor was isolated from an adult with an advanced solid tumor such as melanoma, head and neck, liver or kidney cancer.

The DNA sequence is as follows: TGTGCCAGCAGCTTGGGGGTTTTCGAGCAGTACTTC. It translates to CASSLGVFEQYF. The chain was built from TRBV5-6 and TRBJ2-7, with the D gene uncertain. The junction shows trimming of 0 bases on V and 6 bases on J, plus 7 bases between the germline ends. The germline V gene sets CDR1 to SGHDT and CDR2 to YYEEEE. The CDR3, cysteine through phenylalanine, is 12 amino acids long. Just the 36-base CDR3 DNA is kept, in frame starting at base 1.